The rows below give T cell receptor beta chains drawn from one sample of a study of T cells in Graves' hyperthyroidism and ophthalmopathy. TCRdb itself ran the multiplex PCR reads through MiXCR, one entry per CDR3 protein. This table holds hundreds of thousands of distinct CDR3 sequences, roughly 20% found once. Sequences were obtained from blood. All receptors come from a man in his fifties or sixties with Graves' ophthalmopathy. Both conserved end residues are trimmed from each CDR3. D genes are given only for firm matches. A clone size is listed for some rows: how often the clone was seen (once, few, many), or a class if it is expanded.

d_gene: TRBD1
abundance: .
v_gene: TRBV5-4
j_gene: TRBJ2-1
CDR3aa: ASRKLTGDNEQF

d_gene: TRBD2
abundance: many
v_gene: TRBV12-3/TRBV12-4
j_gene: TRBJ2-1
CDR3aa: ASSIMTSGGEQF

d_gene: .
abundance: many
v_gene: TRBV28
j_gene: TRBJ1-5
CDR3aa: ASSLDRAGSQPQH

d_gene: .
abundance: few
v_gene: TRBV28
j_gene: TRBJ2-7
CDR3aa: ASSLTAGEQY

d_gene: .
abundance: many
v_gene: TRBV28
j_gene: TRBJ1-2
CDR3aa: ASRKDPRGGYT

d_gene: .
abundance: .
v_gene: TRBV29-1
j_gene: TRBJ2-3
CDR3aa: SVPLAGLTDTQY

d_gene: TRBD2
abundance: .
v_gene: TRBV24-1
j_gene: TRBJ2-7
CDR3aa: ATTPLREYAYEQY

d_gene: .
abundance: .
v_gene: TRBV6-1
j_gene: TRBJ1-6
CDR3aa: ASSERSLH

d_gene: .
abundance: .
v_gene: TRBV9
j_gene: TRBJ2-1
CDR3aa: ASSSRGGSSYNEQF

d_gene: TRBD1
abundance: few
v_gene: TRBV9
j_gene: TRBJ2-7
CDR3aa: ASSVGPGGDSYEQY

d_gene: TRBD2
abundance: .
v_gene: TRBV24-1
j_gene: TRBJ2-7
CDR3aa: ATSETGTSEGYEQY

d_gene: .
abundance: .
v_gene: TRBV28
j_gene: TRBJ2-1
CDR3aa: ASRRSDSTF

d_gene: TRBD2
abundance: .
v_gene: TRBV28
j_gene: TRBJ2-7
CDR3aa: ASSFQAGGVRHEQY

d_gene: TRBD2
abundance: few
v_gene: TRBV2
j_gene: TRBJ2-5
CDR3aa: ATSPTSGPQETQY

d_gene: .
abundance: many
v_gene: TRBV7-8
j_gene: TRBJ2-7
CDR3aa: ASSQARSYEQY

d_gene: .
abundance: .
v_gene: TRBV12-3/TRBV12-4
j_gene: TRBJ2-7
CDR3aa: ASRASGLLGGEQY

d_gene: .
abundance: few
v_gene: TRBV19
j_gene: TRBJ2-2
CDR3aa: ASRPGRAGELF

d_gene: .
abundance: many
v_gene: TRBV11-2
j_gene: TRBJ1-2
CDR3aa: ASSPWGRTDGYT

d_gene: .
abundance: .
v_gene: TRBV28
j_gene: TRBJ1-5
CDR3aa: ATWGLRQKYSNQPQH

d_gene: .
abundance: many
v_gene: TRBV6-4
j_gene: TRBJ2-3
CDR3aa: ASSDRGSTDTQY

d_gene: TRBD1
abundance: many
v_gene: TRBV3-1
j_gene: TRBJ2-1
CDR3aa: ASSQGSGGYEQF

d_gene: .
abundance: many
v_gene: TRBV5-1
j_gene: TRBJ2-7
CDR3aa: ASSLERQYEQY

d_gene: .
abundance: few
v_gene: TRBV20-1
j_gene: TRBJ1-2
CDR3aa: SADTGGVGYT

d_gene: .
abundance: few
v_gene: TRBV5-1
j_gene: TRBJ2-5
CDR3aa: ASSFRGTVQETQY

d_gene: TRBD1
abundance: .
v_gene: TRBV11-2
j_gene: TRBJ2-7
CDR3aa: ASSEQGLSTREQY

d_gene: TRBD1
abundance: many
v_gene: TRBV5-1
j_gene: TRBJ2-3
CDR3aa: ASSLTPGQGGDTQY

d_gene: .
abundance: .
v_gene: TRBV20-1
j_gene: TRBJ1-5
CDR3aa: SASWGLGNQPQH

d_gene: TRBD1
abundance: many
v_gene: TRBV18
j_gene: TRBJ2-7
CDR3aa: ASSPGQGLGYEQY

d_gene: .
abundance: few
v_gene: TRBV9
j_gene: TRBJ2-2
CDR3aa: ASSPDGTQNPGELF

d_gene: .
abundance: .
v_gene: TRBV12-3/TRBV12-4
j_gene: TRBJ2-5
CDR3aa: ASRDETGDQETQY

d_gene: .
abundance: many
v_gene: TRBV2
j_gene: TRBJ1-5
CDR3aa: ASSERTGNQPQH

d_gene: TRBD2
abundance: many
v_gene: TRBV11-1
j_gene: TRBJ2-3
CDR3aa: ASSLGTTSTDTQY

d_gene: .
abundance: .
v_gene: TRBV7-9
j_gene: TRBJ1-4
CDR3aa: ASSFDLEKLF

d_gene: TRBD2
abundance: many
v_gene: TRBV20-1
j_gene: TRBJ2-7
CDR3aa: SARGASGSKEQY

d_gene: .
abundance: .
v_gene: TRBV28
j_gene: TRBJ2-3
CDR3aa: ASSIIRGLSTQY

d_gene: .
abundance: few
v_gene: TRBV24-1
j_gene: TRBJ1-1
CDR3aa: ATSEQGRGAF

d_gene: TRBD2
abundance: once
v_gene: TRBV9
j_gene: TRBJ2-2
CDR3aa: ASSVGLAGWNTGELF